The clone carrying this T cell receptor beta chain was detected ten times or more. This record belongs to a study of blood T cells in healthy people across ages. Study overall: T cells yielded about one barcoded beta molecule per two cells through template switching.

The germline CDR1 and CDR2 sequences are MNHEY and SVGAGI. Trimming left V 0 bases short and J 8 bases short, with 8 bases between. This CDR3 comprises 13 residues. PCR was performed a second time for about 6 to 11 cycles using a sample-barcoded 5' primer and a J-beta primer mix. TCRdb re-analysed the 5' RACE reads in MiXCR, keeping a single row per CDR3 protein. In the table there are approximately 1.5 million distinct CDR3 sequences, roughly 30% of which are singletons. Sequenced input: blood. The chain carries TRBV6-5 and TRBJ2-1; possible D gene TRBD2, 6 bases. This TCR was sampled from a woman aged 25-40 years in good health. The CDR3 protein is CASSYSTGDEQFF. CDR3 nucleotide sequence: TGTGCCAGCAGTTACTCGACGGGGGATGAGCAGTTCTTC.